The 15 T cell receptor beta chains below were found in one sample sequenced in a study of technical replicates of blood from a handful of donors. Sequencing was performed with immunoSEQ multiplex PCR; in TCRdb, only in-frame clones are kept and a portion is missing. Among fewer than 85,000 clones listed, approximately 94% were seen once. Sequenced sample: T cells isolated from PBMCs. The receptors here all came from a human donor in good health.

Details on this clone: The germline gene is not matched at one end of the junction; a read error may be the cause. The chain's CDR3 is CVVSTDTQYF. The CDR3 DNA reads TGCGTCGTCAGCACAGATACGCAGTATTTT. V usage is TRBV7-9 and J usage is TRBJ2-3; D is ambiguous. This CDR3 region has 10 residues. Germline CDR1 is SEHNR and CDR2 is FQNEAQ (reference sequence).

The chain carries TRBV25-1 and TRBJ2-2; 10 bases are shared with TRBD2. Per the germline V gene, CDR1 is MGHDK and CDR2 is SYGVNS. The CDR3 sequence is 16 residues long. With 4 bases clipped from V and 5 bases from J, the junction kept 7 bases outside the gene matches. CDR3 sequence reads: CASSAALAGPTGELFF. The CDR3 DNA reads TGTGCCAGCAGTGCGGCACTAGCGGGACCGACCGGGGAGCTGTTTTTT.

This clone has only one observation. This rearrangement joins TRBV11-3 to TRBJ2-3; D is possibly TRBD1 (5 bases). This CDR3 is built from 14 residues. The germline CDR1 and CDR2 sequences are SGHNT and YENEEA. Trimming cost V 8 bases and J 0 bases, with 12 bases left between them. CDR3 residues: CASGAGFSTDTQYF. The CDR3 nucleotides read TGTGCCAGCGGGGCAGGTTTTAGCACAGATACGCAGTATTTT.

The CDR3 nucleotides are TGCGCCAGCAGCTTGGGGCAGGGGCCTCATCAGCCCCAGCATTTT. Its translation: CASSLGQGPHQPQHF. The J gene is TRBJ1-5, the V gene TRBV5-1; a weak D match, TRBD1 (6 bases). The length of the CDR3 is 15 residues. Germline V lookup: CDR1 SGHRS, CDR2 YFSETQ. Trimming took off 0 bases at V and 5 bases at J, with 12 bases between the two ends.

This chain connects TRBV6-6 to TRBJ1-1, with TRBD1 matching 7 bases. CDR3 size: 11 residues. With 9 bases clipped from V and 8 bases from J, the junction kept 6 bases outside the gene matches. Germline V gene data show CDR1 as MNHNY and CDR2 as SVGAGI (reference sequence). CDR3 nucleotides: TGTGCCAGTAGTACAGGGGCCGAAGCTTTCTTT. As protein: CASSTGAEAFF.

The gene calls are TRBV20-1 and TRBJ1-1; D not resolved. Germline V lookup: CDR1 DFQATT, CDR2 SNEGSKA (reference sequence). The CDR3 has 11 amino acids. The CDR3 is CTRSRDVEAFF. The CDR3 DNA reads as TGCACCAGATCTAGAGACGTTGAAGCTTTCTTT.

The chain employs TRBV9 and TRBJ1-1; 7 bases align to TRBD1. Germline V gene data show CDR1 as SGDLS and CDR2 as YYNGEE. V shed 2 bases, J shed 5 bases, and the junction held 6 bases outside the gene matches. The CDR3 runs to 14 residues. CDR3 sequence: CASSVRGPRTEAFF. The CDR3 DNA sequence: TGTGCCAGCAGCGTGAGGGGGCCGAGGACTGAAGCTTTCTTT.

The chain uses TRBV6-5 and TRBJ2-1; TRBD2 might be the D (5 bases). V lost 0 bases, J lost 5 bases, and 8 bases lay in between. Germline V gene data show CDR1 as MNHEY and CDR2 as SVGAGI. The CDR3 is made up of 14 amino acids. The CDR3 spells CASSYSGEHNEQFF. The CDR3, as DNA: TGTGCCAGCAGTTACTCCGGGGAACACAATGAGCAGTTCTTC.

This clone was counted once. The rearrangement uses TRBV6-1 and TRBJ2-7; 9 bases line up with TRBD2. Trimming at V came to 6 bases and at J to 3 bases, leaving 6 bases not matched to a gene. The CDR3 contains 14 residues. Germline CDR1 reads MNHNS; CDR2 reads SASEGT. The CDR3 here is CASRQTSGYYEQYF. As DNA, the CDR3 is TGTGCCAGCAGACAGACTAGCGGCTACTACGAGCAGTACTTC.

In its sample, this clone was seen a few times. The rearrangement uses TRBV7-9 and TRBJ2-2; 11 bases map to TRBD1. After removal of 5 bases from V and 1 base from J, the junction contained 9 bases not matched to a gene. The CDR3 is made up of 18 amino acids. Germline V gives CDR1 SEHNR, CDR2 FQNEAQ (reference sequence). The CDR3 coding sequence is TGTGCCAGCAGCCATAGGACAGGGGGCAAATGGAACACCGGGGAGCTGTTTTTT. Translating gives CASSHRTGGKWNTGELFF.

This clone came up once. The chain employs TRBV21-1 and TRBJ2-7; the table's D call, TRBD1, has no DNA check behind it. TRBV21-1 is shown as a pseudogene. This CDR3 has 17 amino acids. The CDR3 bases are TGTGCCAGCAGCAAAGCCCTGACAGGGGGGGCTTTCTACGAGCAGTACTTC. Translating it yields CASSKALTGGAFYEQYF.

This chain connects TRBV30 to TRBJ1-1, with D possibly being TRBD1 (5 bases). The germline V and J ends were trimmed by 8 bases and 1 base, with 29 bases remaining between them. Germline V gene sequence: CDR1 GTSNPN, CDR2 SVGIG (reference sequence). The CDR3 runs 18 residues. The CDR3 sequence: CARGGDPGSPGGNTEAFF. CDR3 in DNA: TGTGCCAGGGGAGGGGACCCGGGCTCTCCCGGTGGGAACACTGAAGCTTTCTTT.

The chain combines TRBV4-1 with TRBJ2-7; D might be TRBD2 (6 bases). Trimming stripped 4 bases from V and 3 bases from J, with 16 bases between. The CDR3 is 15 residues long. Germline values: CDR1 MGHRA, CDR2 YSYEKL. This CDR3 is CASSLYKTGDYEQYF. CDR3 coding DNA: TGCGCCAGCAGCCTATATAAGACGGGAGACTACGAGCAGTACTTC.

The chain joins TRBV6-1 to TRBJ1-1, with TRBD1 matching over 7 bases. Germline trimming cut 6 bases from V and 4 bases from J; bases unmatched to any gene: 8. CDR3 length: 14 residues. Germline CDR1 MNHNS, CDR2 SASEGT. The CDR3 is CASRAGTAVTEAFF. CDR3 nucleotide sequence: TGTGCCAGCAGAGCAGGGACAGCGGTCACTGAAGCTTTCTTT.

The CDR3 loop reads CASRPGDSGNTIYF. The CDR3 nucleotides are TGTGCCAGCAGACCAGGGGATTCCGGAAACACCATATATTTT. The chain combines TRBV2 with TRBJ1-3; perhaps TRBD1 as D (6 bases). Trimming left V 6 bases short and J 4 bases short, with 13 bases between. The germline CDR1 and CDR2 sequences are SNHLY and FYNNEI. The CDR3 runs 14 residues.